This TCR beta chain was observed in a study of blood T cell repertoires in COVID-19. Study as a whole: The United States, Italy and Spain provided the acute and convalescent COVID-19 samples. T cells, B-cell-depleted T cells, or PBMCs supplied cDNA or gDNA.

The CDR3 has 14 residues. CDR1 and CDR2 from the germline V gene are SNHLY and FYNNEI. Trimming took 6 bases from V and 6 from J; bases not matched to a gene: 10. This clone was counted once. Original processing notes: Scientists estimated how many nucleated cells there were by amplifying reference gene primers. Profiling relied on immunoSEQ multiplex PCR, and the TCRdb table lists in-frame clones only, not all of them. That table is the source of V, J and clone size, and D and trimming were worked out from the DNA. Of some 150,000 clones in the sample, roughly 80% were seen once. Source material: peripheral blood. The TCR was taken from a woman aged 80 or over in a cohort sampled during active or convalescent COVID-19. This rearrangement joins TRBV2 to TRBJ1-1; the match to TRBD1 covers 7 bases. As DNA, the CDR3 is TGTGCCAGCAGAGGACTAACAACAGGGGCTGAAGCTTTCTTT. Amino acid sequence: CASRGLTTGAEAFF.